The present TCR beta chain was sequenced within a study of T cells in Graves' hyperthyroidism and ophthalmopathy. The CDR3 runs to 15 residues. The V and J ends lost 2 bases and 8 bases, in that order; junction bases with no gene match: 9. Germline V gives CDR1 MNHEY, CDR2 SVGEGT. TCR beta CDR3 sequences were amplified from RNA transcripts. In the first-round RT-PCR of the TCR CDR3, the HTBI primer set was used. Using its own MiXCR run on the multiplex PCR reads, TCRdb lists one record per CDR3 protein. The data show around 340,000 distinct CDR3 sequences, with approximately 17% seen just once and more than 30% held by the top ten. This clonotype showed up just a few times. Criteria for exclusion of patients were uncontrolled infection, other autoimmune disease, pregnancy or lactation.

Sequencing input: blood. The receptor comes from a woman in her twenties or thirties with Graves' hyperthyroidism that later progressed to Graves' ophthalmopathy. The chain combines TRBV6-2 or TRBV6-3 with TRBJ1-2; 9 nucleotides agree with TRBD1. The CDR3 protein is CASSYHRTGVGGYTF. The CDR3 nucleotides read TGTGCCAGCAGTTACCACCGGACAGGGGTCGGGGGCTACACCTTC.